A selection of T cell receptor beta chains follows, all from one sample in a study of blood T cell repertoires in COVID-19. Measured with immunoSEQ multiplex PCR; TCRdb has only the in-frame clones, and not every one. The repertoire holds 120,000 or so clones, with over 60% as singletons. The sample taken for sequencing was peripheral blood. Source of these receptors: a man between 35 and 55 years old with active or convalescent COVID-19. CDR3s include the opening cysteine and the closing phenylalanine or tryptophan. A D gene is named only where the DNA matches it firmly. The size of a clone is reported for some rows only, either as once, few or many, or as a class for expanded clones.

d_gene: TRBD1; j_gene: TRBJ2-2; v_gene: TRBV6-2/TRBV6-3; len: 18; abundance: once; CDR3aa: CASSSRQGWGLNTGELFF; CDR3nt: TGTGCCAGCAGTTCTAGACAGGGTTGGGGATTGAACACCGGGGAGCTGTTTTTT
d_gene: TRBD2; j_gene: TRBJ2-3; v_gene: TRBV18; len: 16; abundance: -; CDR3aa: CASSPRTSGGTDTQYF; CDR3nt: TGTGCCAGCTCACCCCGGACTAGCGGGGGGACAGATACGCAGTATTTT
d_gene: -; j_gene: TRBJ2-7; v_gene: TRBV9; len: 15; abundance: -; CDR3aa: CASSVGGGRAGEQYF; CDR3nt: TGTGCCAGCAGCGTAGGAGGAGGGCGGGCCGGCGAGCAGTACTTC
d_gene: -; j_gene: TRBJ2-2; v_gene: TRBV7-2; len: 14; abundance: -; CDR3aa: CASSPSRDTGELFF; CDR3nt: TGTGCCAGCAGCCCGAGCAGGGACACCGGGGAGCTGTTTTTT
d_gene: TRBD1; j_gene: TRBJ1-5; v_gene: TRBV2; len: 14; abundance: few; CDR3aa: CASSEGGVEQPQHF; CDR3nt: TGTGCCAGCTCAGAAGGGGGCGTTGAACAGCCCCAGCATTTT
d_gene: -; j_gene: TRBJ2-1; v_gene: TRBV3-1/TRBV3-2; len: 14; abundance: -; CDR3aa: CASSQVATNNEQFF; CDR3nt: TGTGCCAGCAGCCAAGTGGCGACAAACAATGAGCAGTTCTTC
d_gene: -; j_gene: TRBJ1-2; v_gene: TRBV6-6; len: 13; abundance: -; CDR3aa: CASSSGDPYGYTF; CDR3nt: TGTGCCAGCAGTTCGGGGGACCCCTATGGCTACACCTTC
d_gene: -; j_gene: TRBJ2-2; v_gene: TRBV28; len: 14; abundance: -; CDR3aa: CASSPSASTGELFF; CDR3nt: TGTGCCAGCAGTCCTAGCGCCTCCACCGGGGAGCTGTTTTTT
d_gene: TRBD1; j_gene: TRBJ1-1; v_gene: TRBV4-2; len: 16; abundance: -; CDR3aa: CASSHKQGQGSTEAFF; CDR3nt: TGTGCCAGCAGCCACAAGCAGGGACAGGGGAGCACTGAAGCTTTCTTT
d_gene: TRBD1; j_gene: TRBJ2-7; v_gene: TRBV6-5; len: 13; abundance: -; CDR3aa: CASSRQGFYEQYF; CDR3nt: TGTGCCAGCAGCCGACAGGGGTTCTACGAGCAGTACTTC
d_gene: -; j_gene: TRBJ1-5; v_gene: TRBV2; len: 15; abundance: few; CDR3aa: CASRLQFSGNQPQHF; CDR3nt: TGTGCCAGCAGACTACAGTTTAGCGGCAATCAGCCCCAGCATTTT
d_gene: -; j_gene: TRBJ1-1; v_gene: TRBV28; len: 14; abundance: -; CDR3aa: CASSLAGGGTEAFF; CDR3nt: TGTGCCAGCAGTTTGGCTGGGGGCGGCACTGAAGCTTTCTTT
d_gene: TRBD1; j_gene: TRBJ1-2; v_gene: TRBV11-2; len: 14; abundance: -; CDR3aa: CASSPTDRVDGYTF; CDR3nt: TGTGCCAGCAGCCCCACGGACAGGGTCGATGGCTACACCTTC
d_gene: -; j_gene: TRBJ2-3; v_gene: TRBV18; len: 16; abundance: -; CDR3aa: CASSPDGYDGEDTQYF; CDR3nt: TGTGCCAGCTCACCAGACGGCTACGACGGGGAGGATACGCAGTATTTT
d_gene: -; j_gene: TRBJ2-1; v_gene: TRBV3-1/TRBV3-2; len: 17; abundance: -; CDR3aa: CASSQDRLGSTYNEQFF; CDR3nt: TGTGCCAGCAGCCAAGATCGGTTGGGGAGTACCTACAATGAGCAGTTCTTC
d_gene: -; j_gene: TRBJ1-1; v_gene: TRBV20-1; len: 11; abundance: -; CDR3aa: CSATSGHQSFF; CDR3nt: TGCAGTGCTACCTCCGGACATCAGTCTTTCTTT
d_gene: -; j_gene: TRBJ2-5; v_gene: TRBV6-5; len: 11; abundance: -; CDR3aa: CACRGQETQYF; CDR3nt: TGTGCTTGCCGGGGACAAGAGACCCAGTACTTC
d_gene: TRBD2; j_gene: TRBJ2-7; v_gene: TRBV19; len: 14; abundance: -; CDR3aa: CASSNQGGSYEQYF; CDR3nt: TGTGCCAGTAGTAACCAGGGAGGGTCCTACGAGCAGTACTTC
d_gene: -; j_gene: TRBJ1-2; v_gene: TRBV7-3; len: 13; abundance: -; CDR3aa: CASSTTENYGYTF; CDR3nt: TGTGCCAGCAGTACGACAGAGAACTATGGCTACACCTTC
d_gene: -; j_gene: TRBJ2-2; v_gene: TRBV4-3; len: 15; abundance: -; CDR3aa: CASSQGAPAAGELFF; CDR3nt: TGCGCCAGCAGCCAAGGAGCCCCCGCGGCCGGGGAGCTGTTTTTT
d_gene: TRBD2; j_gene: TRBJ2-1; v_gene: TRBV5-1; len: 14; abundance: -; CDR3aa: CASRVAGGLNEQFF; CDR3nt: TGCGCCAGCAGAGTAGCGGGAGGGCTCAATGAGCAGTTCTTC
d_gene: -; j_gene: TRBJ2-5; v_gene: TRBV29-1; len: 13; abundance: -; CDR3aa: CSVEDPGFKTQYF; CDR3nt: TGCAGCGTTGAAGATCCAGGGTTCAAGACCCAGTACTTC
d_gene: -; j_gene: TRBJ2-2; v_gene: TRBV11-2; len: 14; abundance: -; CDR3aa: CASSLDRNTGELFF; CDR3nt: TGTGCCAGCAGCTTAGATCGTAACACCGGGGAGCTGTTTTTT
d_gene: TRBD1; j_gene: TRBJ1-2; v_gene: TRBV7-8; len: 15; abundance: -; CDR3aa: CASSRAGQEVYGYTF; CDR3nt: TGTGCCAGCAGCCGAGCGGGACAGGAGGTCTATGGCTACACCTTC
d_gene: -; j_gene: TRBJ2-4; v_gene: TRBV5-5; len: 14; abundance: -; CDR3aa: CASSVNPGENIQYF; CDR3nt: TGTGCCAGCAGCGTTAATCCAGGGGAAAACATTCAGTACTTC
d_gene: TRBD1; j_gene: TRBJ1-2; v_gene: TRBV5-6; len: 13; abundance: -; CDR3aa: CASSLGQGGGYTF; CDR3nt: TGTGCCAGCAGCTTGGGACAGGGAGGAGGCTACACCTTC
d_gene: -; j_gene: TRBJ1-3; v_gene: TRBV10-3; len: 13; abundance: few; CDR3aa: CAGRDNSGNTIYF; CDR3nt: TGTGCCGGTCGGGACAACTCTGGAAACACCATATATTTT
d_gene: -; j_gene: TRBJ2-1; v_gene: TRBV24-1; len: 13; abundance: -; CDR3aa: CATSDLWGGEQFF; CDR3nt: TGTGCCACCAGTGATTTGTGGGGCGGCGAGCAGTTCTTC
d_gene: TRBD1; j_gene: TRBJ2-2; v_gene: TRBV7-6; len: 16; abundance: -; CDR3aa: CASSRSGGQGTGELFF; CDR3nt: TGTGCCAGCAGCCGCTCCGGAGGACAGGGCACCGGGGAGCTGTTTTTT
d_gene: -; j_gene: TRBJ2-2; v_gene: TRBV9; len: 13; abundance: -; CDR3aa: CASSVEDAGKLFF; CDR3nt: TGTGCCAGCAGCGTAGAGGACGCGGGAAAGCTGTTTTTT
d_gene: TRBD2; j_gene: TRBJ2-1; v_gene: TRBV7-3; len: 15; abundance: -; CDR3aa: CASSFTPKAGNEQFF; CDR3nt: TGTGCCAGCAGCTTCACCCCCAAAGCGGGGAATGAGCAGTTCTTC
d_gene: TRBD1; j_gene: TRBJ2-2; v_gene: TRBV24-1; len: 15; abundance: -; CDR3aa: CATSDRTGNSGELFF; CDR3nt: TGTGCCACCAGTGATCGGACAGGGAATTCCGGGGAGCTGTTTTTT
d_gene: -; j_gene: TRBJ1-5; v_gene: TRBV28; len: 13; abundance: -; CDR3aa: CASSSDIYQPQHF; CDR3nt: TGTGCCAGCAGTTCCGACATATATCAGCCCCAGCATTTT
d_gene: -; j_gene: TRBJ2-5; v_gene: TRBV4-1; len: 15; abundance: -; CDR3aa: CASSLYLGTPYAQYF; CDR3nt: TGCGCCAGCAGCCTTTACCTCGGGACTCCTTACGCCCAGTACTTC
d_gene: TRBD2; j_gene: TRBJ2-3; v_gene: TRBV4-1; len: 16; abundance: -; CDR3aa: CASSQAWAGEADTQYF; CDR3nt: TGCGCCAGCAGCCAAGCATGGGCGGGAGAAGCAGATACGCAGTATTTT
d_gene: -; j_gene: TRBJ2-7; v_gene: TRBV30; len: 15; abundance: -; CDR3aa: CAWSRLWQGKYEQYF; CDR3nt: TGTGCCTGGAGTAGATTATGGCAGGGGAAGTACGAGCAGTACTTC
d_gene: TRBD2; j_gene: TRBJ2-7; v_gene: TRBV5-4; len: 14; abundance: -; CDR3aa: CASSPGGLAGLQYF; CDR3nt: TGTGCCAGCAGCCCCGGAGGACTAGCGGGTCTCCAGTACTTC